These T cell receptor beta chains were read from a single sample in a study of cytomegalovirus exposure and HLA in healthy donors. Clones were read by immunoSEQ multiplex PCR, and TCRdb kept only the in-frame ones, dropping some. Of 150,000 or so clones in the sample, roughly nine tenths were seen once. Material for sequencing was PBMCs. Receptor source: a woman aged 18-35 years in good health and CMV-seropositive. The CDR3 runs from the conserved cysteine through the conserved F or W. The order of the fields is D gene, CDR3 length, clone size, J gene, V gene, CDR3 DNA, CDR3 protein. The D gene is left open where the match is weak. A clone size is listed for some rows: how often the clone was seen (once, few, many), or a class if it is expanded.

D gene: -
CDR3 length: 11
clone size: -
J gene: TRBJ2-7
V gene: TRBV30
CDR3 DNA: TGTGCCTGTACAGGGCTCTACGAGCAGTACTTC
CDR3 protein: CACTGLYEQYF

D gene: -
CDR3 length: 14
clone size: -
J gene: TRBJ2-1
V gene: TRBV11-3
CDR3 DNA: TGTGCCAGCAGCCCCTCCACTAGCATCCATGAGCAGTTCTTC
CDR3 protein: CASSPSTSIHEQFF

D gene: TRBD1
CDR3 length: 17
clone size: -
J gene: TRBJ1-2
V gene: TRBV27
CDR3 DNA: TGTGCCAGCAGAATTAGGACAGGGGACGTGTGGGACTATGGCTACACCTTC
CDR3 protein: CASRIRTGDVWDYGYTF

D gene: -
CDR3 length: 15
clone size: once
J gene: TRBJ2-7
V gene: TRBV5-6
CDR3 DNA: TGTGCCAGCAGACCGGTTGGGGTAGGGGCCTACGAGCAGTACTTC
CDR3 protein: CASRPVGVGAYEQYF

D gene: TRBD1
CDR3 length: 24
clone size: -
J gene: TRBJ1-2
V gene: TRBV7-3
CDR3 DNA: TGTGCCAGCAGCTTAATCGGCTCCAATAGGCCCGGCCTGGAACGGACAGGGGGATTCTATGGCTACACCTTC
CDR3 protein: CASSLIGSNRPGLERTGGFYGYTF

D gene: TRBD2
CDR3 length: 17
clone size: -
J gene: TRBJ2-1
V gene: TRBV10-3
CDR3 DNA: TGTGCCATCAGTGAGTCGACCGGGGCTAGCGGAAACAATGAGCAGTTCTTC
CDR3 protein: CAISESTGASGNNEQFF

D gene: -
CDR3 length: 14
clone size: -
J gene: TRBJ1-2
V gene: TRBV30
CDR3 DNA: TGTGCCTGGACGGGGGGACCAAGTAACTATGGCTACACCTTC
CDR3 protein: CAWTGGPSNYGYTF

D gene: -
CDR3 length: 18
clone size: -
J gene: TRBJ1-4
V gene: TRBV15
CDR3 DNA: TGTGCCACCAGCAGGGGCGACAGCTCCGGGGGGAGAGGGGAAAAACTGTTTTTT
CDR3 protein: CATSRGDSSGGRGEKLFF

D gene: TRBD1
CDR3 length: 16
clone size: once
J gene: TRBJ2-1
V gene: TRBV9
CDR3 DNA: TGTGCCAGCAGCGCGGGGACAGGGGGCTCCTACAATGAGCAGTTCTTC
CDR3 protein: CASSAGTGGSYNEQFF

D gene: -
CDR3 length: 11
clone size: -
J gene: TRBJ2-7
V gene: TRBV21-1
CDR3 DNA: TGTGCCAGCAGGAGTACCTACGAGCAGTACTTC
CDR3 protein: CASRSTYEQYF

D gene: -
CDR3 length: 14
clone size: -
J gene: TRBJ1-1
V gene: TRBV9
CDR3 DNA: TGTGCCAGCAGCGTTTTACAGGGGAACACTGAAGCTTTCTTT
CDR3 protein: CASSVLQGNTEAFF

D gene: TRBD2
CDR3 length: 17
clone size: -
J gene: TRBJ2-3
V gene: TRBV13
CDR3 DNA: TGTGCCAGCCGTCCTTCGCCCTTCGGGGGGGCCACAGATACGCAGTATTTT
CDR3 protein: CASRPSPFGGATDTQYF

D gene: TRBD2
CDR3 length: 16
clone size: -
J gene: TRBJ2-5
V gene: TRBV5-6
CDR3 DNA: TGTGCCAGCAGCTTGATCAGCGGGGGGGCCGAAGAGACCCAGTACTTC
CDR3 protein: CASSLISGGAEETQYF

D gene: -
CDR3 length: 15
clone size: -
J gene: TRBJ2-1
V gene: TRBV2
CDR3 DNA: TGTGCCAGCAGTGACGACGGGACTCACTACAATGAGCAGTTCTTC
CDR3 protein: CASSDDGTHYNEQFF

D gene: TRBD2
CDR3 length: 15
clone size: -
J gene: TRBJ2-1
V gene: TRBV4-2
CDR3 DNA: TGTGCCAGCAGCCAAGGTGCGGGGGGGCAAAATGAGCAGTTCTTC
CDR3 protein: CASSQGAGGQNEQFF

D gene: TRBD1
CDR3 length: 17
clone size: -
J gene: TRBJ2-5
V gene: TRBV10-3
CDR3 DNA: TGTGCCATCAGTGAGGCCCCGGGACAGGGACGTGGGGAGACCCAGTACTTC
CDR3 protein: CAISEAPGQGRGETQYF

D gene: -
CDR3 length: 15
clone size: -
J gene: TRBJ1-4
V gene: TRBV28
CDR3 DNA: TGTGCCAGCAGTCAAGGGCGGGGGCAGGGTGAAAAACTGTTTTTT
CDR3 protein: CASSQGRGQGEKLFF

D gene: TRBD2
CDR3 length: 15
clone size: -
J gene: TRBJ2-2
V gene: TRBV6-6
CDR3 DNA: TGTGCCAGCACCCCCGCCTCGCGGGGGGGGTGGGAGCTGTTTTTT
CDR3 protein: CASTPASRGGWELFF

D gene: -
CDR3 length: 14
clone size: -
J gene: TRBJ1-2
V gene: TRBV7-9
CDR3 DNA: TGTGCCTGTATTGGAGGAATAACTAACTATGGCTACACCTTC
CDR3 protein: CACIGGITNYGYTF

D gene: TRBD1
CDR3 length: 14
clone size: -
J gene: TRBJ1-1
V gene: TRBV2
CDR3 DNA: TGTGCCAGCAGCCCCGGACAGGGGAACACTGAAGCTTTCTTT
CDR3 protein: CASSPGQGNTEAFF

D gene: TRBD2
CDR3 length: 14
clone size: -
J gene: TRBJ2-7
V gene: TRBV28
CDR3 DNA: TGTGCCAGCAGTTGGGGGACTAGCGTGCACGAGCAGTACTTC
CDR3 protein: CASSWGTSVHEQYF

D gene: -
CDR3 length: 12
clone size: -
J gene: TRBJ2-1
V gene: TRBV5-1
CDR3 DNA: TGCGCCAGCAGCTTCCCCTCTGCGGGGGCCGTCTTC
CDR3 protein: CASSFPSAGAVF

D gene: TRBD1
CDR3 length: 15
clone size: once
J gene: TRBJ1-6
V gene: TRBV5-1
CDR3 DNA: TGCGCCAGCAGCGCCGGGACAGGGGTTAATTCACCCCTCCACTTT
CDR3 protein: CASSAGTGVNSPLHF

D gene: TRBD2
CDR3 length: 19
clone size: -
J gene: TRBJ2-2
V gene: TRBV27
CDR3 DNA: TGTGCCAGCAGTTTAAGGGCGGGGGGGCTAGCGGGGGTCACCGGGGAGCTGTTTTTT
CDR3 protein: CASSLRAGGLAGVTGELFF

D gene: -
CDR3 length: 15
clone size: -
J gene: TRBJ2-7
V gene: TRBV19
CDR3 DNA: TGTGCCAGTAGTATAGTCCCAGGGGAGTCCTACGAGCAGTACTTC
CDR3 protein: CASSIVPGESYEQYF

D gene: -
CDR3 length: 14
clone size: -
J gene: TRBJ1-1
V gene: TRBV7-8
CDR3 DNA: TGTGCCAGCAGCTCTCTGGGGAGGAACACTGAAGCTTTCTTT
CDR3 protein: CASSSLGRNTEAFF

D gene: TRBD1
CDR3 length: 13
clone size: -
J gene: TRBJ2-7
V gene: TRBV6-1
CDR3 DNA: TGTGCCAGCAGTAAGGGACAGTACTACGAGCAGTACTTC
CDR3 protein: CASSKGQYYEQYF

D gene: TRBD2
CDR3 length: 15
clone size: -
J gene: TRBJ2-1
V gene: TRBV27
CDR3 DNA: TGTGCCAGCAGTTTAACTAGCGGGGGGGAAGATGAGCAGTTCTTC
CDR3 protein: CASSLTSGGEDEQFF

D gene: TRBD1
CDR3 length: 14
clone size: -
J gene: TRBJ2-3
V gene: TRBV15
CDR3 DNA: TGTGCCACCAGCCGGGACAGGGGCACAGATACGCAGTATTTT
CDR3 protein: CATSRDRGTDTQYF

D gene: -
CDR3 length: 12
clone size: few
J gene: TRBJ1-2
V gene: TRBV10-2
CDR3 DNA: TGCGCCAGCAGTGAGTCATTTTGGGGGCACACCTTC
CDR3 protein: CASSESFWGHTF

D gene: -
CDR3 length: 15
clone size: -
J gene: TRBJ2-2
V gene: TRBV30
CDR3 DNA: TGTGCCTGGAGGGCAAGGGGACACAAGGCCGGGGAGCTGTTTTTT
CDR3 protein: CAWRARGHKAGELFF

D gene: -
CDR3 length: 14
clone size: -
J gene: TRBJ1-4
V gene: TRBV28
CDR3 DNA: TGTGCCAGCAGTTTCGGGGGGGCCGTTGAAAAACTGTTTTTT
CDR3 protein: CASSFGGAVEKLFF

D gene: -
CDR3 length: 15
clone size: -
J gene: TRBJ2-2
V gene: TRBV19
CDR3 DNA: TGTGCCAGCCTTCTCGGGACTCCCCTAACCGGGGAGCTGTTTTTT
CDR3 protein: CASLLGTPLTGELFF

D gene: TRBD1
CDR3 length: 15
clone size: -
J gene: TRBJ1-6
V gene: TRBV25-1
CDR3 DNA: TGTGCCAGCAGTTGGGGACAGGGGGGGAATTCACCCCTCCACTTT
CDR3 protein: CASSWGQGGNSPLHF

D gene: -
CDR3 length: 15
clone size: -
J gene: TRBJ1-4
V gene: TRBV2
CDR3 DNA: TGTGCCAGCAGGAAAGAGCGCAGGGTAGGCGAAAAACTGTTTTTT
CDR3 protein: CASRKERRVGEKLFF

D gene: -
CDR3 length: 13
clone size: -
J gene: TRBJ1-1
V gene: TRBV5-4
CDR3 DNA: TGTGCCAGCAGCCCGGGGGGACGGAACCTAGCTTTCTTT
CDR3 protein: CASSPGGRNLAFF

D gene: -
CDR3 length: 13
clone size: -
J gene: TRBJ1-1
V gene: TRBV19
CDR3 DNA: TGTGCCAGTAGTATTTCCCGGGACACTGAAGCTTTCTTT
CDR3 protein: CASSISRDTEAFF

D gene: -
CDR3 length: 14
clone size: -
J gene: TRBJ1-5
V gene: TRBV6-1
CDR3 DNA: TGTGCCAGCAGTGACGGGTTTAGCAATCAGCCCCAGCATTTT
CDR3 protein: CASSDGFSNQPQHF

D gene: TRBD2
CDR3 length: 11
clone size: -
J gene: TRBJ2-5
V gene: TRBV7-8
CDR3 DNA: TGTGCCAGCAGCTTTAGCGGGGAACAGTACTTC
CDR3 protein: CASSFSGEQYF

D gene: -
CDR3 length: 20
clone size: -
J gene: TRBJ1-1
V gene: TRBV5-1
CDR3 DNA: TGCGCCAGCAGCAGGAATATAGGGGGGGCTCCTCTAATCATGAACACTGAAGCTTTCTTT
CDR3 protein: CASSRNIGGAPLIMNTEAFF

D gene: -
CDR3 length: 13
clone size: -
J gene: TRBJ1-1
V gene: TRBV6-5
CDR3 DNA: TGTGCCAGCAGTTACTCCTATGCCACTGAAGCTTTCTTT
CDR3 protein: CASSYSYATEAFF

D gene: TRBD2
CDR3 length: 13
clone size: -
J gene: TRBJ2-7
V gene: TRBV23-1
CDR3 DNA: TGCGCCAGCAGTCTCGGGGGGACCTACGAGCAGTACTTC
CDR3 protein: CASSLGGTYEQYF

D gene: TRBD2
CDR3 length: 18
clone size: -
J gene: TRBJ2-5
V gene: TRBV28
CDR3 DNA: TGTGCCAGCAGCTTAGGGGTACTAGCGGGGGCCTTGAGGGAGACCCAGTACTTC
CDR3 protein: CASSLGVLAGALRETQYF

D gene: -
CDR3 length: 15
clone size: -
J gene: TRBJ2-3
V gene: TRBV6-5
CDR3 DNA: TGTGCCAGCAGTTACTCGGTAGCCAGCACAGATACGCAGTATTTT
CDR3 protein: CASSYSVASTDTQYF